The TCR beta chain under discussion was sequenced for a study of blood T cell repertoires in COVID-19. The wider study: Samples taken during acute and convalescent COVID-19 were collected in the United States, Italy and Spain.

Per the original methods: Amplification of reference gene primers was used by the study to estimate nucleated cell counts. Profiling relied on immunoSEQ multiplex PCR, and the TCRdb table lists in-frame clones only, not all of them. That table furnishes V, J and clone size, whereas the DNA furnished D and trimming. The sample records roughly 170,000 clones, 70% to 90% being singletons. The CDR3 has 15 amino acids. Trimming cost V 5 bases and J 4 bases; bases outside gene matches: 10. CDR1 SEHNR and CDR2 FQNEAQ come from the germline V gene (reference sequence). The chain couples TRBV7-9 to TRBJ1-2; 7 bases map to TRBD1. The source is a man aged 35 to 55 who had recovered from COVID-19. Sequencing was performed on peripheral blood. The CDR3 DNA reads as TGTGCCAGCAGCCTACAGGGGCACGGGGCCTATGGCTACACCTTC. Translation gives CASSLQGHGAYGYTF.